This TCR beta chain was recovered during a study of blood T cell repertoires in COVID-19. As for the study in general: Acute and convalescent COVID-19 specimens originated in the United States, Italy and Spain. PBMCs, B-cell-depleted T cells, or T cells provided the cDNA or gDNA that made up the material.

Seattle patients were enrolled during active infection and followed longitudinally. TCRdb's copy holds only in-frame clones and misses some; the assay was immunoSEQ multiplex PCR. The sample lists 200,000 to 250,000 clones, under 85% seen once, with roughly 1.3% in the top ten. V trimming: 7 bases; J trimming: 5 bases; junction bases outside the gene matches: 5. CDR1 is SGHAT and CDR2 is FQNNGV in the germline V gene. This CDR3 has 14 residues. The gene calls are TRBV11-2 and TRBJ2-1, with TRBD2 matching over 10 bases. This sequence originates from a woman in her 30s with COVID-19, enrolled during active disease. Source material: peripheral blood. CDR3 sequence: CASTLAGVDNEQFF. The CDR3 coding sequence is TGTGCCAGCACCCTAGCGGGAGTGGACAATGAGCAGTTCTTC.